The 2 T cell receptor beta chains below come from one sample, sequenced in a study of blood T cell repertoires in COVID-19. The method was immunoSEQ multiplex PCR; TCRdb's version includes in-frame clones alone and lacks a portion of them. Among over 85,000 clones listed, roughly 88% were seen once. Sequences were obtained from peripheral blood. The receptors originated from a man aged 55 to 69 with acute or convalescent COVID-19.

The gene calls are TRBV18 and TRBJ2-3; unclear D gene. V lost 2 bases and J 0 bases, leaving 9 bases between the germline ends. The CDR3 sequence is 15 residues long. Looked up from germline, CDR1 is KGHSH and CDR2 is LQKENI. The CDR3 loop reads CASSPEISSTDTQYF. Written as DNA, the CDR3 is TGTGCCAGCTCACCAGAGATTTCTAGCACAGATACGCAGTATTTT.

The chain is built from TRBV2 and TRBJ2-5, with a weak D call TRBD1 (6 bases). The V end lost 7 bases, the J end lost 1 base, and 13 bases lay between the germline ends. Germline V gene sequence: CDR1 SNHLY, CDR2 FYNNEI. The CDR3 length is 14 residues. The CDR3 nucleotides are TGTGCCAGCATGTTCAGGACAGCCCAAGAGACCCAGTACTTC. This gives the protein CASMFRTAQETQYF.